Listed below are T cell receptor beta chains from one sample, sequenced in a study of post-analysis software for immune sequencing data. TCRdb redid the calling of the PCR reads with MiXCR, one entry per CDR3 protein. The sample carries around 260,000 distinct CDR3 sequences, 30% to 45% recorded once. The sample comprised blood. The receptors originated from a girl under 18 with multiple sclerosis. Both conserved end residues are part of each CDR3. A D gene is named only where the DNA matches it firmly. The size entry is marked missing in some rows and otherwise reads once, few, many or a size class.

j_gene: TRBJ2-1
d_gene: -
abundance: many
v_gene: TRBV4-1
CDR3aa: CASSQEGWGDEQFF
CDR3nt: TGCGCCAGCAGCCAAGAGGGATGGGGCGATGAGCAGTTCTTC

j_gene: TRBJ2-1
d_gene: -
abundance: many
v_gene: TRBV20-1
CDR3aa: CSARIGLDEQFF
CDR3nt: TGCAGTGCGCGGATCGGCTTGGATGAGCAGTTCTTC

j_gene: TRBJ1-4
d_gene: TRBD1
abundance: few
v_gene: TRBV20-1
CDR3aa: CSAREDRGVEKRFF
CDR3nt: TGCAGTGCTAGAGAAGACAGGGGTGTTGAAAAACGGTTTTTT

j_gene: TRBJ2-3
d_gene: TRBD2
abundance: -
v_gene: TRBV7-9
CDR3aa: CASSFGLAASTDTQYF
CDR3nt: TGTGCCAGCAGCTTCGGACTAGCGGCGAGCACAGATACGCAGTATTTT

j_gene: TRBJ1-2
d_gene: TRBD1
abundance: many
v_gene: TRBV29-1
CDR3aa: CSVGQGYGYTF
CDR3nt: TGCAGCGTGGGACAGGGGTATGGCTACACCTTC

j_gene: TRBJ2-1
d_gene: -
abundance: many
v_gene: TRBV15
CDR3aa: CATSRGAGRGGYEQFF
CDR3nt: TGTGCCACCAGCAGAGGCGCAGGTCGAGGGGGGTACGAGCAGTTCTTC

j_gene: TRBJ2-1
d_gene: TRBD2
abundance: many
v_gene: TRBV7-3
CDR3aa: CASSFSGRGGRNEQFF
CDR3nt: TGTGCCAGCAGCTTTAGCGGGAGGGGCGGTAGGAATGAGCAGTTCTTC

j_gene: TRBJ2-7
d_gene: -
abundance: -
v_gene: TRBV28
CDR3aa: CAGSLGYLYEQYF
CDR3nt: TGTGCCGGCAGTTTAGGGTATCTCTACGAGCAGTACTTC

j_gene: TRBJ1-4
d_gene: TRBD1
abundance: few
v_gene: TRBV6-5
CDR3aa: CASRPDREAEKLFF
CDR3nt: TGTGCCAGCAGACCCGACAGGGAAGCAGAAAAACTGTTTTTT

j_gene: TRBJ1-2
d_gene: -
abundance: few
v_gene: TRBV20-1
CDR3aa: CSARPGAFDYGYTF
CDR3nt: TGCAGTGCTAGACCAGGGGCTTTCGACTATGGCTACACCTTC

j_gene: TRBJ2-7
d_gene: TRBD2
abundance: -
v_gene: TRBV12-3/TRBV12-4
CDR3aa: CASSALSGGSYEQYF
CDR3nt: TGTGCCAGCAGTGCCCTGAGCGGGGGGTCCTACGAGCAGTACTTC

j_gene: TRBJ2-3
d_gene: -
abundance: -
v_gene: TRBV7-9
CDR3aa: CASSLVFAASTDTQYF
CDR3nt: TGTGCCAGCAGCTTAGTGTTCGCTGCTAGCACAGATACGCAGTATTTT

j_gene: TRBJ2-3
d_gene: -
abundance: many
v_gene: TRBV5-1
CDR3aa: CASSLFEGPSTDTQYF
CDR3nt: TGCGCCAGCAGCTTGTTTGAGGGACCTAGCACAGATACGCAGTATTTT

j_gene: TRBJ2-6
d_gene: TRBD1
abundance: many
v_gene: TRBV7-9
CDR3aa: CASSSSTGKSSGANVLTF
CDR3nt: TGTGCCAGCAGCTCTTCGACAGGGAAAAGCTCTGGGGCCAACGTCCTGACTTTC

j_gene: TRBJ1-1
d_gene: -
abundance: many
v_gene: TRBV20-1
CDR3aa: CRVDSLNTEAFF
CDR3nt: TGCAGGGTGGACAGCCTAAACACTGAAGCTTTCTTT

j_gene: TRBJ1-6
d_gene: -
abundance: -
v_gene: TRBV3-1
CDR3aa: CASSQTLTGLNSPLHF
CDR3nt: TGTGCCAGCAGCCAGACTCTGACAGGTCTAAATTCACCCCTCCACTTT

j_gene: TRBJ2-5
d_gene: TRBD2
abundance: -
v_gene: TRBV10-3
CDR3aa: CAIRATSGVQETQYF
CDR3nt: TGTGCCATCAGGGCGACTAGCGGGGTACAAGAGACCCAGTACTTC

j_gene: TRBJ1-1
d_gene: -
abundance: -
v_gene: TRBV6-5
CDR3aa: CASSYSEEQGSEAFF
CDR3nt: TGTGCCAGCAGTTACTCTGAGGAACAGGGCTCTGAAGCTTTCTTT

j_gene: TRBJ2-1
d_gene: TRBD1
abundance: once
v_gene: TRBV5-1
CDR3aa: CASSPPGQVANEQFF
CDR3nt: TGCGCCAGCAGCCCCCCGGGACAGGTCGCCAATGAGCAGTTCTTC

j_gene: TRBJ1-1
d_gene: TRBD1
abundance: -
v_gene: TRBV5-1
CDR3aa: CASRVGGRDRGRDRLNTEAFF
CDR3nt: TGCGCCAGCAGAGTGGGTGGTCGGGACAGGGGGCGAGATCGGTTGAACACTGAAGCTTTCTTT

j_gene: TRBJ2-2
d_gene: -
abundance: few
v_gene: TRBV6-5
CDR3aa: CASGRQGVTGELFF
CDR3nt: TGTGCCAGCGGTAGGCAGGGAGTAACCGGGGAGCTGTTTTTT

j_gene: TRBJ2-6
d_gene: TRBD1
abundance: -
v_gene: TRBV4-2
CDR3aa: CASSVNSAGGSSGANVLTF
CDR3nt: TGTGCCAGCAGCGTAAATTCGGCAGGGGGATCCTCTGGGGCCAACGTCCTGACTTTC

j_gene: TRBJ2-7
d_gene: TRBD2
abundance: -
v_gene: TRBV7-9
CDR3aa: CASSPPSGSYEQYF
CDR3nt: TGTGCCAGCAGCCCCCCTAGCGGCTCCTACGAGCAGTACTTC

j_gene: TRBJ2-3
d_gene: TRBD2
abundance: many
v_gene: TRBV7-9
CDR3aa: CASSLALAGVGTDTQYF
CDR3nt: TGTGCCAGCAGCTTAGCCTTAGCGGGAGTTGGCACAGATACGCAGTATTTT

j_gene: TRBJ2-3
d_gene: -
abundance: many
v_gene: TRBV4-1
CDR3aa: CASSQDPSTDTQYF
CDR3nt: TGCGCCAGCAGCCAAGATCCCTCCACAGATACGCAGTATTTT

j_gene: TRBJ2-7
d_gene: TRBD1
abundance: -
v_gene: TRBV5-1
CDR3aa: CASSGWDRGHSYEQYF
CDR3nt: TGCGCCAGCAGCGGGTGGGACAGGGGGCACTCCTACGAGCAGTACTTC

j_gene: TRBJ1-2
d_gene: -
abundance: many
v_gene: TRBV20-1
CDR3aa: CSASIGRDYGYTF
CDR3nt: TGCAGTGCTAGTATAGGGCGCGACTATGGCTACACCTTC

j_gene: TRBJ1-3
d_gene: -
abundance: few
v_gene: TRBV11-2
CDR3aa: CASSLISRGGNTIYF
CDR3nt: TGTGCCAGCAGCTTAATTAGCCGGGGTGGAAACACCATATATTTT

j_gene: TRBJ1-5
d_gene: -
abundance: few
v_gene: TRBV4-1
CDR3aa: CASSQEDIRGPQHF
CDR3nt: TGTGCCAGCAGCCAAGAGGACATCCGTGGGCCCCAGCATTTT

j_gene: TRBJ2-3
d_gene: TRBD2
abundance: many
v_gene: TRBV4-2
CDR3aa: CASSLSAGGEADTQYF
CDR3nt: TGTGCCAGCAGTCTTTCGGCGGGGGGGGAGGCAGATACTCAGTATTTT

j_gene: TRBJ2-7
d_gene: -
abundance: -
v_gene: TRBV12-3/TRBV12-4
CDR3aa: CASSALVGPVYEQYF
CDR3nt: TGTGCCAGCAGTGCCTTAGTCGGTCCTGTCTACGAGCAGTACTTC

j_gene: TRBJ1-4
d_gene: -
abundance: few
v_gene: TRBV12-3/TRBV12-4
CDR3aa: CASSRGWGRVFF
CDR3nt: TGTGCCAGCAGCCGTGGTTGGGGACGGGTGTTTTTT